These 4 T cell receptor beta chains originate from one sample sequenced in a study of T cells in Graves' hyperthyroidism and ophthalmopathy (dated by TCRdb to between 2018 and 2020). The library was generated by multiplex PCR. Sequenced using an Illumina HiSeq 2000. The TCR beta CDR3 regions were amplified from RNA transcripts. A first-round RT-PCR of the TCR CDR3 used the HTBI primer set with the Qiagen OneStep RT-PCR kit. TCRdb reran the public reads through fastp at Q25 and MiXCR, keeping productive beta chains. Duplicate CDR3 protein sequences are folded into a single record with the most common DNA and genes. A total of roughly 500,000 distinct CDR3 sequences appear in this sample, 15% to 20% of them only once. 25% to 30% of the sample is in the top ten clones. Input material: blood. The source of these receptors is a woman between 25 and 40 years old with Graves' ophthalmopathy.

The table lists this clonotype with a few counts. V gene TRBV6-2 or TRBV6-3 combines with J gene TRBJ2-1; 13 positions agree with TRBD2. Germline CDR1 and CDR2: MNHEY and SVGEGT. CDR3 length equals 19 residues. The J segment lost 6 bases and the V segment lost 5 bases, leaving 16 bases of the junction unmatched. Here the CDR3 DNA reads TGTGCCAGCAGTAAAGGGGGACTAGCGGGAACTGCCATGATCAATGAGCAGTTCTTC. Translation gives CASSKGGLAGTAMINEQFF.

This clonotype appeared many times. This sequence joins TRBV20-1 and TRBJ2-3, with 10 positions matching TRBD2. Trimming took 5 bases from V and 4 from J; bases not matched to a gene: 3. The CDR3 runs 13 residues. CDR1 is DFQATT, CDR2 SNEGSKA, per germline (reference sequence). The CDR3 DNA reads as TGCAGTGCTGCTAGCGGGAGTGCAGATACGCAGTATTTT. This gives the protein CSAASGSADTQYF.

This clonotype showed up many times. V is TRBV7-2 and J is TRBJ2-3; D possibly corresponds to TRBD2 (5 bases). The CDR3 runs to 11 residues. Trimming took 5 bases from V and 5 from J, leaving 5 bases between them. Germline CDR1 is SGHTA and CDR2 is FQGNSA. This CDR3 reads CASSGLDTQYF. The CDR3, as DNA: TGTGCCAGCAGCGGACTAGATACGCAGTATTTT.

This clonotype was seen many times. The chain couples TRBV2 to TRBJ2-1, with D possibly TRBD2 on 6 matching bases. Between the trimmed V and J ends, which lost 2 bases and 8 bases, there was a span of 13 bases. This CDR3 spans 14 amino acids. Germline CDR1 is SNHLY and CDR2 is FYNNEI. CDR3 sequence reads: CASSELPRDHEQFF. The DNA for the CDR3 is TGTGCCAGCAGTGAATTGCCGCGGGACCATGAGCAGTTCTTC. Supplemented by reference TRBV2 and TRBJ2-1, the full variable domain reads EPEVTQTPSHQVTQMGQEVILRCVPISNHLYFYWYRQILGQKVEFLVSFYNNEISEKSEIFDDQFSVERPDGSNFTLKIRSTKLEDSAMYFCASSELPRDHEQFFGPGTRLTVL.